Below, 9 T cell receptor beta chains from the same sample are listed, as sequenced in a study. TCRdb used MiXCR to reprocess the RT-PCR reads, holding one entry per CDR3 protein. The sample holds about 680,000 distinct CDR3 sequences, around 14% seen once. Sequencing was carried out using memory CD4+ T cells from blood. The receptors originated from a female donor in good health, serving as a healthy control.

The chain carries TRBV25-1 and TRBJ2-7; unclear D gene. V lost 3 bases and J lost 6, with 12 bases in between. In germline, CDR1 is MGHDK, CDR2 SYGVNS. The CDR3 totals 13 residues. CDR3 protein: CASSDPNQSEQYF. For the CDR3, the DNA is TGTGCCAGCAGTGACCCCAACCAGTCCGAGCAGTACTTC.

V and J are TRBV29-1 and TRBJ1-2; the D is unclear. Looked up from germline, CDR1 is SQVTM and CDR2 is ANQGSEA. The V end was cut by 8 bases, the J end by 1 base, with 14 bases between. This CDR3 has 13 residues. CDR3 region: CSSSVGHNYGYTF. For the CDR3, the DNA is TGCAGCTCTAGTGTGGGTCATAACTATGGCTACACCTTC. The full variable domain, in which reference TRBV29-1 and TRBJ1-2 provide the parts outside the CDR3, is SAVISQKPSRDICQRGTSLTIQCQVDSQVTMMFWYRQQPGQSLTLIATANQGSEATYESGFVIDKFPISRPNLTFSTLTVSNMSPEDSSIYLCSSSVGHNYGYTFGSGTRLTVV.

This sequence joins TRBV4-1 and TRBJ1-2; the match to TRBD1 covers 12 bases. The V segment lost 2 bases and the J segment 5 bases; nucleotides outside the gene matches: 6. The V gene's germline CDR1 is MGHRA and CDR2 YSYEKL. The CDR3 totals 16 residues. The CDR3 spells CASSQPPGQGAYGYTF. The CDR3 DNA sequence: TGCGCCAGCAGCCAACCTCCGGGACAGGGGGCGTATGGCTACACCTTC.

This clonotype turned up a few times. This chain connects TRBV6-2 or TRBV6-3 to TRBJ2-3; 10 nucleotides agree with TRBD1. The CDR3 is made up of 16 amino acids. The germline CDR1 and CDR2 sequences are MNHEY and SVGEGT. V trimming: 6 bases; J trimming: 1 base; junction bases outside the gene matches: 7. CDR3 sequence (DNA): TGTGCCAGCAGGGCCGACAGGGGGCGAGGCACAGATACGCAGTATTTT. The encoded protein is CASRADRGRGTDTQYF.

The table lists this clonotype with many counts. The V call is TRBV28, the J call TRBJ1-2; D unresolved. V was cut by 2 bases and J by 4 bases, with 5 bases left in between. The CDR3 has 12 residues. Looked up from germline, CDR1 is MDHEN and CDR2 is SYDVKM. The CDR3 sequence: CASSLRLYGYTF. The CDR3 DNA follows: TGTGCCAGCAGTTTACGTCTCTATGGCTACACCTTC.

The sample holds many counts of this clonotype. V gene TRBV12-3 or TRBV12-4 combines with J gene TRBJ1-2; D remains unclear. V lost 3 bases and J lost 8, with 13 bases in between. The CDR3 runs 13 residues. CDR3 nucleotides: TGTGCCAGCAGTTTTTCTGGAGGTGGGGGCTACACCTTC. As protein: CASSFSGGGGYTF.

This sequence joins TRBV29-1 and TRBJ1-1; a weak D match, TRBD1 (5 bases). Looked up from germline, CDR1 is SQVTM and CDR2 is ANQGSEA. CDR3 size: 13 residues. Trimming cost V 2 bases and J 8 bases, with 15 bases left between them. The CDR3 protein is CSVEPRVGLEAFF. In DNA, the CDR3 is TGCAGCGTTGAACCCAGGGTGGGGCTCGAAGCTTTCTTT.

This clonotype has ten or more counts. CDR3 amino acids: CASSGTSSYNEQFF. CDR3 DNA sequence: TGTGCCAGCAGCGGGACTAGCAGCTACAATGAGCAGTTCTTC. This chain connects TRBV6-5 to TRBJ2-1, with TRBD2 matching 9 bases. In germline, CDR1 is MNHEY, CDR2 SVGAGI. This CDR3 has 14 amino acids. V shed 6 bases and J 3 bases; nucleotides not matched to a gene: 3.

DNA of the CDR3: TGTGCCAGCAGCCCTGCGGACAGGGGACAGTTCTTC. Its translation: CASSPADRGQFF. The rearrangement links TRBV7-2 to TRBJ2-1; 9 nucleotides agree with TRBD1. V lost 5 bases and J lost 13; bases outside the gene matches: 6. The CDR3 extends over 12 amino acids. The germline gives CDR1 SGHTA, CDR2 FQGNSA.